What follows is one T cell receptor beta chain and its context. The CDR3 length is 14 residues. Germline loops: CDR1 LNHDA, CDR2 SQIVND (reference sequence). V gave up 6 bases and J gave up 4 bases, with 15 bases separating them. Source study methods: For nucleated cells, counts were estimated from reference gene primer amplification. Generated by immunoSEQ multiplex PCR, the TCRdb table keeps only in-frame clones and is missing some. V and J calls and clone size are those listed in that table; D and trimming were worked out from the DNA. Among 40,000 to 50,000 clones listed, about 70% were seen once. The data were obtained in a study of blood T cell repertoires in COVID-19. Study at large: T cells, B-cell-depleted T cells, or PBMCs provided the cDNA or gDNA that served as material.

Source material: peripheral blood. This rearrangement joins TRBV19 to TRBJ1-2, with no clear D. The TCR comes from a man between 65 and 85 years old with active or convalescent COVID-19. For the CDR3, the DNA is TGTGCCAGTAGAAGAACCGGGATTGGCTATGGCTACACCTTC. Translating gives CASRRTGIGYGYTF. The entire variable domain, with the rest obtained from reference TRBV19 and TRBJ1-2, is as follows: DGGITQSPKYLFRKEGQNVTLSCEQNLNHDAMYWYRQDPGQGLRLIYYSQIVNDFQKGDIAEGYSVSREKKESFPLTVTSAQKNPTAFYLCASRRTGIGYGYTFGSGTRLTVV.